These T cell receptor beta chains were read from a single sample in a study of T cells after yellow fever vaccination. From the 5' RACE reads, TCRdb called clonotypes with MiXCR, one entry per CDR3 protein. The table records just under 600,000 distinct CDR3 sequences, about 13% of them present only once. The sample here was PBMCs, taken on the day of the yellow fever booster vaccination. These receptors came from a man younger than 45 who received the YFV17D yellow fever vaccine. The CDR3 runs from the conserved cysteine through the conserved F or W. Each record gives: clone size, V gene, J gene, D gene, CDR3 DNA, CDR3 protein. The D gene is left open where the match is weak. A clone size is listed for some rows: how often the clone was seen (once, few, many), or a class if it is expanded.

-	TRBV10-3	TRBJ2-7	TRBD2	TGTGCCATCAGTGAGTCTAGCGTGAGGGAGGGTTACGAGCAGTACTTC	CAISESSVREGYEQYF
-	TRBV25-1	TRBJ1-5	-	TGTGCCAGCAGTGAATCCGGGGCAGGCATTCGTCAGCCCCAGCATTTT	CASSESGAGIRQPQHF
few	TRBV7-2	TRBJ1-1	-	TGTGCCAGCAGCTTAATGGGTGCCAGTGACACTGAAGCTTTCTTT	CASSLMGASDTEAFF
-	TRBV10-2	TRBJ2-1	-	TGCGCCAGCTCTGGGCCAAACAATGAGCAGTTCTTC	CASSGPNNEQFF
-	TRBV6-2/TRBV6-3	TRBJ1-2	TRBD1	TGTGCCAGCAGTGGACAGGTTTACTATGGCTACACCTTC	CASSGQVYYGYTF
once	TRBV5-6	TRBJ2-7	TRBD2	TGTGCCAGCAGCTTGGGGGGAGGGCCTCCGACTTGGCAGTACTTC	CASSLGGGPPTWQYF
-	TRBV3-1	TRBJ2-1	TRBD2	TGTGCCAGCAGCCAGCCCGGACTAGTGCACAATGAGCAGTTCTTC	CASSQPGLVHNEQFF
few	TRBV5-1	TRBJ2-5	TRBD2	TGCGCCAGCAGCTTGGCCGGAGCTAGCGGAGGAGAGACCCAGTACTTC	CASSLAGASGGETQYF
few	TRBV5-6	TRBJ2-1	TRBD1	TGTGCCAGCAGCCCTGACAGGGGATACAATGAGCAGTTCTTC	CASSPDRGYNEQFF
few	TRBV3-1	TRBJ2-5	TRBD2	TGTGCCAGCAGCCGAGGGACTAGCGGGAGAGAGGAGACCCAGTACTTC	CASSRGTSGREETQYF
-	TRBV4-3	TRBJ2-2	TRBD2	TGCGCCAGCAGCCAAGGGACTAGCGGGAGTGCAAACACCGGGGAGCTGTTTTTT	CASSQGTSGSANTGELFF
few	TRBV5-6	TRBJ1-4	-	TGTGCCAGCAGCTTGGTCGGGGCAAAACTGTTTTTT	CASSLVGAKLFF
few	TRBV18	TRBJ2-7	-	TGTGCCAGCTCACCCGTCTATAACCACGAGCAGTACTTC	CASSPVYNHEQYF
-	TRBV20-1	TRBJ1-2	-	TGCAGTGCTAGAGACAACAGGAACGGCTACACCTTC	CSARDNRNGYTF
-	TRBV7-2	TRBJ2-2	-	TGTGCCAGCAGCTTAGGTCCAGCGGAGCTTTACACCGGGGAGCTGTTTTTT	CASSLGPAELYTGELFF
-	TRBV5-1	TRBJ2-1	-	TGCGCCAGCGGAGAGACCCGGGACTACAATGAGCAGTTCTTC	CASGETRDYNEQFF
few	TRBV30	TRBJ2-1	TRBD2	TGTGCCTGGAGTACTAGACTAGCGGGTTACGTTTACAATGAGCAGTTCTTC	CAWSTRLAGYVYNEQFF
few	TRBV19	TRBJ2-7	-	TGTGCCAGCGGACAAACCCGGAAGGGGGGTAATTACGAGCAGTACTTC	CASGQTRKGGNYEQYF